The clone carrying this T cell receptor beta chain was seen only a few times. Its antigen remains unidentified. The data derive from a study of cytomegalovirus exposure and HLA in healthy donors. The CDR3 length is 15 residues. Germline V gene sequence: CDR1 WNHNN, CDR2 SYGVQD (reference sequence). With 6 bases clipped from V and 5 bases from J, the junction kept 7 bases outside the gene matches. The study, taken as a whole, reports: A later analysis found common viral pathogens apparently linked to several of the most significant clusters. Some public TCRs appeared in many individuals, while most sequences were rare.

PCR involved 60 Vbeta and 13 Jbeta primers. The repertoire was sequenced with immunoSEQ multiplex PCR; TCRdb's copy has only in-frame clones and lacks some. The sample carries under 150,000 clones, 63% recorded once. This sequence was found in a man between 40 and 49 years old in good health and CMV-seropositive. V and J are TRBV10-1 and TRBJ2-1; 10 bases agree with TRBD2. The sample comprised PBMCs. CDR3 in amino acids: CASSASGRKDNEQFF. Written as DNA, the CDR3 is TGCGCCAGCAGCGCTAGCGGGAGAAAAGACAATGAGCAGTTCTTC.